This T cell receptor beta chain was sequenced for a study of blood T cell repertoires in COVID-19. Study at large: The origin of the acute and convalescent COVID-19 samples was the United States, Italy and Spain. T cells, B-cell-depleted T cells, or PBMCs provided the cDNA or gDNA that served as material.

The CDR3 sequence is 15 residues long. V lost 6 bases to trimming and J lost 4 bases, with 16 bases between them. CDR1 and CDR2 from the germline V gene are MNHEY and SVGEGT. In the source study's methods: Estimation of nucleated cell counts was performed using reference gene primer amplification. The repertoire was sequenced with immunoSEQ multiplex PCR; TCRdb's copy has only in-frame clones and lacks some. That table furnishes V, J and clone size, whereas the DNA furnished D and trimming. The sample lists about 200,000 clones, more than 85% occurring once. The material sequenced was peripheral blood. This chain joins TRBV6-2 or TRBV6-3 and TRBJ1-5, with D possibly matching TRBD1 (6 bases). The origin of this receptor is a man in his 60s with acute or convalescent COVID-19. CDR3 in amino acids: CASSLDRFKNQPQHF. Written as DNA, the CDR3 is TGTGCCAGCAGCCTTGACAGGTTCAAAAATCAGCCCCAGCATTTT.